The TCR beta chain described here comes from a study of response to subunit inactivated influenza vaccine. One entry per CDR3 protein, called by TCRdb with MiXCR from the RT-PCR reads. The data hold roughly 630,000 distinct CDR3 sequences, with 14% observed a single time. The germline CDR1 and CDR2 sequences are MNHEY and SVGAGI. Unmatched junction bases numbered 2, after V lost 0 bases and J lost 6 bases. The CDR3 covers 13 residues. The chain is built from TRBV6-5 and TRBJ2-7, with 7 positions matching TRBD2. The receptor's source is a man over 45 who received an inactivated influenza vaccine. The material was PBMCs from blood, obtained 14 days before vaccination. CDR3 DNA sequence: TGTGCCAGCAGTTACTCAGCGGGGTTCGAGCAGTACTTC. Protein: CASSYSAGFEQYF.